The 19 T cell receptor beta chains presented below share a single source sample, sequenced in a study of CD8 T cells in ankylosing spondylitis. The study's findings and limits: It appeared that ankylosing spondylitis blood was characterized by a TCR beta motif of several highly homologous variants.

TCRdb fed the 5' RACE reads into MiXCR, producing one record per CDR3 protein. The sample includes fewer than 400,000 distinct CDR3 sequences, 6.5% to 10% seen only once; the top ten take approximately 14%. These receptors' antigens are unknown. The sample taken for sequencing was blood, either unsorted or a sorted T cell fraction (not recorded which). Source of these receptors: a male donor with ankylosing spondylitis.

This clonotype was found a few times. The chain recombines TRBV30 with TRBJ2-7; no firm D call. This CDR3 has 13 residues. Germline values: CDR1 GTSNPN, CDR2 SVGIG (reference sequence). V was clipped by 6 bases and J by 6 bases, with 18 bases between them. CDR3 in amino acids: CACRVASYGEQYF. The CDR3 bases are TGTGCCTGCCGGGTGGCCAGCTACGGCGAGCAGTACTTC.

This sequence joins TRBV4-1 and TRBJ2-7, with TRBD1 identical over 7 bases. Germline CDR1 MGHRA, CDR2 YSYEKL. Trimming removed 0 bases from V and 6 bases from J; junction bases left unmatched: 8. This CDR3 spans 15 amino acids. The CDR3 nucleotides read TGCGCCAGCAGCCAAGATAAAGGGGGCGCGGGCGAGCAGTACTTC. This translates into CASSQDKGGAGEQYF.

The V call is TRBV11-2, the J call TRBJ2-7; TRBD2 agrees at 13 bases. Trimming at V came to 5 bases and at J to 7 bases, leaving 8 bases not matched to a gene. Germline CDR1 reads SGHAT; CDR2 reads FQNNGV. The CDR3 has 15 amino acids. In DNA, the CDR3 is TGTGCCAGCAGCCAGAGGACTAGCGGGAGTAAGGAGCAGTACTTC. Translation: CASSQRTSGSKEQYF.

The V and J genes are TRBV5-5 and TRBJ2-1; 7 positions match TRBD2. With V trimmed by 4 bases and J by 7 bases, 14 bases remained unmatched. CDR1 is SGHKS, CDR2 YYEKEE, per germline (reference sequence). The CDR3 length is 16 residues. The CDR3, as DNA: TGTGCCAGCAGCCCCCGGCCTTCGGGAGGAAGGAATGAGCAGTTCTTC. It translates to CASSPRPSGGRNEQFF. Using reference TRBV5-5 and TRBJ2-1 for the parts outside the CDR3, the full variable domain is DAGVTQSPTHLIKTRGQQVTLRCSPISGHKSVSWYQQVLGQGPQFIFQYYEKEERGRGNFPDRFSARQFPNYSSELNVNALLLGDSALYLCASSPRPSGGRNEQFFGPGTRLTVL.

The chain couples TRBV7-9 to TRBJ1-4, with 8 bases that match TRBD1. Germline V gene lookup returns CDR1 SEHNR and CDR2 FQNEAQ (reference sequence). The CDR3 covers 15 residues. With V trimmed by 5 bases and J by 2 bases, 4 bases remained unmatched. CDR3 sequence reads: CASSTRTGTNEKLFF. For the CDR3, the DNA is TGTGCCAGCAGCACCCGGACAGGGACTAATGAAAAACTGTTTTTT.

V is TRBV5-1 and J is TRBJ1-5; D is uncertain. Looked up from germline, CDR1 is SGHRS and CDR2 is YFSETQ. The CDR3 sequence is 15 residues long. V lost 0 bases and J 5 bases, leaving 12 bases between the germline ends. The CDR3 DNA reads TGCGCCAGCAGCTTGGATGCGTCAGTCGATCAGCCCCAGCATTTT. This gives the protein CASSLDASVDQPQHF. Together with reference TRBV5-1 and TRBJ1-5, the CDR3 gives the full variable domain: KAGVTQTPRYLIKTRGQQVTLSCSPISGHRSVSWYQQTPGQGLQFLFEYFSETQRNKGNFPGRFSGRQFSNSRSEMNVSTLELGDSALYLCASSLDASVDQPQHFGDGTRLSIL.

This clonotype was recorded many times. This chain links TRBV10-3 with TRBJ1-1; no definite D call. The germline gives CDR1 ENHRY, CDR2 SYGVKD. Trimming pared 4 bases from V and 0 bases from J, leaving 15 bases between. This CDR3 is 16 amino acids long. The CDR3 loop is CAISVYSEPVNTEAFF. CDR3 nucleotides: TGTGCCATCAGTGTTTATTCCGAACCAGTGAACACTGAAGCTTTCTTT.

This clonotype was seen a few times. The rearrangement joins TRBV7-6 to TRBJ1-4; maybe TRBD1 (6 bases). Trimming removed 6 bases from V and 7 bases from J, with 21 bases in between. Germline CDR1 SGHVS, CDR2 FNYEAQ. CDR3 size: 16 residues. The CDR3 reads CASSYMIGTSSEKLFF. The CDR3, as DNA: TGTGCCAGCAGTTATATGATCGGGACATCTTCTGAAAAACTGTTTTTT.

This clonotype was observed a single time. The chain employs TRBV20-1 and TRBJ2-3; perhaps TRBD2 as D (6 bases). This CDR3 has 13 residues. Trimming removed 6 bases from V and 2 bases from J, with 12 bases in between. Germline assignment: CDR1 DFQATT and CDR2 SNEGSKA (reference sequence). CDR3 coding DNA: TGCAGTGCGGTAGCGGAATCCACAGATACGCAGTATTTT. Its translation is CSAVAESTDTQYF.

The CDR3 bases are TGTGCCAGCACAGCCCCAGGCAGGGGGGCCTACGAGCAGTACTTC. Translated, it gives CASTAPGRGAYEQYF. V is TRBV28 and J is TRBJ2-7; D perhaps matches TRBD1 (7 bases). Germline V CDR1 and CDR2: MDHEN, SYDVKM. V gave up 7 bases and J gave up 2 bases, with 18 bases separating them. The CDR3 extends over 15 amino acids.

There are many counts of this clonotype. The chain has TRBV20-1 and TRBJ2-2, with a weak D call TRBD1 (6 bases). The germline CDR1 and CDR2 sequences are DFQATT and SNEGSKA (reference sequence). The germline V and J ends were trimmed by 6 bases and 4 bases, with 18 bases remaining between them. The CDR3 length is 15 residues. The CDR3 nucleotides read TGCAGTGCCTCTAACCGGGACACGAGCACCGGGGAGCTGTTTTTT. It encodes CSASNRDTSTGELFF.

This clonotype was seen more than once but under ten times. V usage is TRBV7-7 and J usage is TRBJ2-1; TRBD2 is a possible D gene (5 bases). The CDR3 sequence is 17 residues long. CDR1 is SSHAT, CDR2 FNYEAQ, per germline (reference sequence). The ends were cut back, 3 bases at V and 8 bases at J, with 23 bases in the middle. CDR3 region: CASSFSSGKNVIDEQFF. CDR3 nucleotide sequence: TGTGCCAGCAGCTTTAGTTCGGGAAAGAATGTGATCGATGAGCAGTTCTTC.

This clonotype was detected ten times or more. The chain carries TRBV20-1 and TRBJ1-5; D uncertain. This CDR3 comprises 13 residues. Trimming took off 3 bases at V and 2 bases at J, with 8 bases between the two ends. Germline CDR1 DFQATT, CDR2 SNEGSKA (reference sequence). The chain's CDR3 is CSASDGGNQPQHF. CDR3 DNA sequence: TGCAGTGCTAGCGATGGGGGCAATCAGCCCCAGCATTTT.

The rearrangement links TRBV11-1 to TRBJ2-3, with 8 bases lining up with TRBD1. The germline V gene has CDR1 SGHAT and CDR2 FQDESV (reference sequence). CDR3 length: 18 amino acids. V lost 0 bases to trimming and J lost 1 base; unmatched junction nucleotides: 9. CDR3 residues: CASSLARRQGIRTDTQYF. DNA for the CDR3: TGTGCCAGCAGCTTAGCGCGGAGACAGGGGATTCGCACAGATACGCAGTATTTT.

The chain joins TRBV11-3 to TRBJ2-1; 9 nucleotides agree with TRBD2. Germline CDR1 SGHNT, CDR2 YENEEA. The trim removed 0 bases at V and 9 bases at J, leaving 6 bases unmatched. The CDR3 totals 15 residues. The CDR3 region has the DNA TGTGCCAGCAGCTTAGACCCTCTAGCGGGAACTGAGCAGTTCTTC. As protein: CASSLDPLAGTEQFF.

The chain recombines TRBV6-1 with TRBJ1-5; D is undetermined. Germline CDR1 is MNHNS and CDR2 is SASEGT. V lost 0 bases and J 2 bases, leaving 8 bases between the germline ends. The CDR3 is made up of 15 amino acids. The CDR3 coding sequence is TGTGCCAGCAGTGAAGCTTTGGCAGGCAATCAGCCCCAGCATTTT. Protein sequence: CASSEALAGNQPQHF.

This rearrangement joins TRBV7-8 to TRBJ2-7, with D perhaps matching TRBD1 or TRBD2 (5 bases each). V was shortened by 5 bases and J by 2 bases, with 16 bases between the two germline ends. The CDR3 extends over 15 amino acids. CDR1 SGHVS and CDR2 FQNEAQ come from the germline V gene. The CDR3 region is CASSPSTGLTYEQYF. DNA of the CDR3: TGTGCCAGCAGCCCCTCCACGGGGCTAACCTACGAGCAGTACTTC.

This clonotype has more than one count but fewer than ten. The J gene is TRBJ1-2, the V gene TRBV7-2; D not resolved. Germline V lookup: CDR1 SGHTA, CDR2 FQGNSA. The CDR3 has 14 amino acids. Trimming shortened V by 1 base and J by 4 bases, and 10 bases separated the two germline ends. The CDR3 loop is CASSLERAVYGYTF. The CDR3 DNA sequence: TGTGCCAGCAGCTTAGAACGGGCAGTCTATGGCTACACCTTC.

The genes are TRBV12-5 and TRBJ1-5, with D unclear. V dropped 0 bases and J dropped 5 bases, with 11 bases sitting between them. The CDR3 spans 15 residues. In germline, CDR1 is LGHNT, CDR2 FRNRAP. The chain's CDR3 is CASGLVVGSDQPQHF. For the CDR3, the DNA is TGTGCTAGTGGTTTGGTAGTGGGGTCAGATCAGCCCCAGCATTTT.